The next 9 T cell receptor beta chains were all read from a single sample in a study of graft-versus-host responses after intestinal transplantation. The assay was immunoSEQ multiplex PCR, and TCRdb's table has in-frame clones only and misses some. Of some 18,000 clones listed, roughly 40% were seen once; the top ten hold 0.9%. The sample consisted of alloreactive CD4+ T cells from a mixed lymphocyte reaction culture, taken before intestinal transplant. Noted subset: CFSE-low proliferating T cells sorted from approximately six-day pre-transplant mixed lymphocyte reaction (GvH or HvG direction). Receptors were obtained from a human patient who received an intestinal transplant.

This clone has a handful of counts. V is TRBV5-4 and J is TRBJ2-3, with 7 bases lining up with TRBD1. Germline V CDR1 and CDR2: SGHNT, YYREEE (reference sequence). V dropped 2 bases and J dropped 6; count of bases not matched to a gene: 9. This CDR3 comprises 15 residues. The CDR3 here is CASSLVGQGVDTQYF. In DNA, the CDR3 is TGTGCCAGCAGCTTAGTCGGGCAGGGGGTCGATACGCAGTATTTT.

This clone was seen more than once but under ten times. This sequence joins TRBV7-3 and TRBJ2-3; the D is unclear. With 2 bases removed from V and 4 bases from J, the gap between germline ends came to 7 bases. Per the germline V gene, CDR1 is SGHTA and CDR2 is FQGTGA. This CDR3 region has 13 residues. CDR3 DNA sequence: TGTGCCAGCAGCTTACAGCGCGCAGATACGCAGTATTTT. It encodes CASSLQRADTQYF.

In this sample, this clone turned up a few times. The chain is built from TRBV7-8 and TRBJ2-2; 10 bases map to TRBD2. This CDR3 region has 16 residues. The J segment lost 7 bases and the V segment lost 2 bases, leaving 7 bases of the junction unmatched. Germline values: CDR1 SGHVS, CDR2 FQNEAQ. The CDR3 DNA is TGTGCCAGCAGCTTATCAGCGGGGGGGCCGGTCGGGGAGCTGTTTTTT. Translating it yields CASSLSAGGPVGELFF. The whole variable domain, remainder taken from reference TRBV7-8 and TRBJ2-2, is GAGVSQSPRYKVAKRGQDVALRCDPISGHVSLFWYQQALGQGPEFLTYFQNEAQLDKSGLPSDRFFAERPEGSVSTLKIQRTQQEDSAVYLCASSLSAGGPVGELFFGEGSRLTVL.

This chain connects TRBV4-3 to TRBJ1-6; no definite D call. Germline-derived CDR1 and CDR2 are LGHNA and YSLEER. This CDR3 is 16 amino acids long. V shed 4 bases and J shed 7 bases, with 17 bases lying between them. The CDR3 DNA reads as TGCGCCAGCAGCCCCCTCGGTGGGTTGAGCAATTCACCCCTCCACTTT. Its protein product is CASSPLGGLSNSPLHF.

The rearrangement links TRBV9 to TRBJ2-3; D is uncertain. This CDR3 is built from 13 residues. The V end lost 0 bases, the J end lost 3 bases, and 5 bases lay between the germline ends. CDR1 SGDLS and CDR2 YYNGEE come from the germline V gene. The CDR3 sequence: CASSVDATDTQYF. CDR3 nucleotides: TGTGCCAGCAGCGTAGATGCGACAGATACGCAGTATTTT.

This clone showed up just a few times. This rearrangement joins TRBV29-1 to TRBJ1-1; D uncertain. CDR3 length: 13 amino acids. V lost 6 bases to trimming and J lost 3 bases, with 14 bases between them. Germline lookup yields CDR1 SQVTM and CDR2 ANQGSEA. CDR3 sequence (DNA): TGCAGCGTAATGACAAGGCCAGACACTGAAGCTTTCTTT. Its translation is CSVMTRPDTEAFF.

This clone was seen a handful of times. The chain joins TRBV6-6 to TRBJ1-5; D possibly corresponds to TRBD1 (5 bases). The ends were cut back, 0 bases at V and 3 bases at J, with 12 bases in the middle. CDR3 length: 16 amino acids. Germline CDR1 reads MNHNY; CDR2 reads SVGAGI (reference sequence). The chain's CDR3 is CASSYSRTTPNQPQHF. Written as DNA, the CDR3 is TGTGCCAGCAGTTACTCGAGGACAACCCCCAATCAGCCCCAGCATTTT.

The chain recombines TRBV18 with TRBJ2-7, with D possibly being TRBD1 or TRBD2 (5 bases each). The CDR3 extends over 14 amino acids. V gave up 3 bases and J gave up 2 bases, with 11 bases separating them. Germline V gene sequence: CDR1 KGHSH, CDR2 LQKENI. CDR3 loop: CASSPRDGAYEQYF. DNA for the CDR3: TGTGCCAGCTCACCCCGGGACGGAGCCTACGAGCAGTACTTC. Full variable domain (missing parts from reference TRBV18 and TRBJ2-7): NAGVMQNPRHLVRRRGQEARLRCSPMKGHSHVYWYRQLPEEGLKFMVYLQKENIIDESGMPKERFSAEFPKEGPSILRIQQVVRGDSAAYFCASSPRDGAYEQYFGPGTRLTVT.

This chain's CDR3 is CASSKASRRGGRDTQYF. The CDR3 DNA follows: TGTGCCAGCAGCAAAGCGAGTAGGCGGGGGGGCAGAGATACGCAGTATTTT. The chain uses TRBV21-1 and TRBJ2-3; the DNA was not used to check the table's D call, TRBD2. TRBV21-1 counts as a pseudogene. The CDR3 covers 17 residues.